This is a list of T cell receptor beta chains from one sample in a study of blood T cell repertoires in COVID-19. Here immunoSEQ multiplex PCR was the method, and the copy in TCRdb shows in-frame clones only, minus some. The sample has just over 300,000 clones, around 91% seen once; the top ten hold approximately 4%. Sequencing input: PBMCs or T cells enriched from blood (not recorded which). These TCRs come from a woman aged 18-29 years with acute COVID-19. Each CDR3 is given with its conserved first and last residue. The D gene is left open where the match is weak. A clone size is listed for some rows: how often the clone was seen (once, few, many), or a class if it is expanded.

j_gene,v_gene,d_gene,abundance,CDR3nt,CDR3aa
TRBJ2-5,TRBV6-1,NA,NA,TGTGCCAGCAGTGATAGTATGGGGGGGACCCAGTACTTC,CASSDSMGGTQYF
TRBJ2-2,TRBV5-8,TRBD1,NA,TGTGCCAGCAGCAAGCCGCCGGGACAGAGGAACACCGGGGAGCTGTTTTTT,CASSKPPGQRNTGELFF
TRBJ2-2,TRBV6-5,NA,NA,TGTGCCAGCACCACCTATCAGGCCGGGGAGCTGTTTTTT,CASTTYQAGELFF
TRBJ2-1,TRBV7-9,NA,NA,TGTGCCAGCAGCTTAGTGGCCAGCTCCTACAATGAGCAGTTCTTC,CASSLVASSYNEQFF
TRBJ1-4,TRBV13,TRBD1,few,TGTGCCAGCAGCTTAGACAGGGGTGCTGAAAAACTGTTTTTT,CASSLDRGAEKLFF
TRBJ2-5,TRBV5-8,TRBD1,NA,TGTGCCAGCAGCTCGCTCAGGGGGCCCGTAGTCTGGGTGGTACAAGAGACCCAGTACTTC,CASSSLRGPVVWVVQETQYF
TRBJ1-6,TRBV27,NA,NA,TGTGCCAGCAGTTTAAAGGCAGGGTTTAATTCACCCCTCCACTTT,CASSLKAGFNSPLHF
TRBJ2-6,TRBV29-1,NA,NA,TGCAGCGTGTACGGGGGCTCTGGGGCCAACGTCCTGACTTTC,CSVYGGSGANVLTF
TRBJ2-3,TRBV10-3,NA,NA,TGTGCCATCAGGGGGACTGGGGCCGGAGATACGCAGTATTTT,CAIRGTGAGDTQYF
TRBJ2-5,TRBV10-3,NA,NA,TGTGCCATCAGTGACCTGGCAGGGGTAGAGACCCAGTACTTC,CAISDLAGVETQYF
TRBJ2-2,TRBV24-1,NA,NA,TGTGCCACCAGGTCCCTTCCTCGGGAAGGGTCGAACACCGGGGAGCTGTTTTTT,CATRSLPREGSNTGELFF
TRBJ1-2,TRBV5-1,NA,NA,TGCGCCAGCAGCTTGGTGTCAGGGGTTTCCTTTAACTATGGCTACACCTTC,CASSLVSGVSFNYGYTF
TRBJ2-1,TRBV9,NA,NA,TGTGCCAGCAGCGTAGTAGAGGGAGGTGAGCAGTTCTTC,CASSVVEGGEQFF
TRBJ2-3,TRBV9,TRBD2,NA,TGTGCCAGCAGCGTAGAAAGGGGGGGACTAGTCTTTGGCACAGATACGCAGTATTTT,CASSVERGGLVFGTDTQYF
TRBJ2-5,TRBV5-1,NA,NA,TGCGCCAGCAGCTTGGTAGCAGGGCAATCCGAGACCCAGTACTTC,CASSLVAGQSETQYF
TRBJ2-2,TRBV12-3/TRBV12-4,NA,NA,TGTGCCAGCAGTTTACGGGAGTCCGGGGAGCTGTTTTTT,CASSLRESGELFF
TRBJ1-4,TRBV28,TRBD1,many,TGTGCCAGCAGTTTCGGTACGTCGGTTGGGACAGGGGATGAAAAACTGTTTTTT,CASSFGTSVGTGDEKLFF
TRBJ2-3,TRBV30,NA,once,TGTGCCTGGAGTGTGGAGTCTAAGAAGCAGTATTTT,CAWSVESKKQYF
TRBJ1-6,TRBV18,NA,NA,TGTGCCAGCTCACTCCAGGGGCCCCGTACGGATTCACCCCTCCACTTT,CASSLQGPRTDSPLHF
TRBJ2-3,TRBV7-3,TRBD2,NA,TGTGCCAGCAGCCTCAGCGGGACTAGCACAGATACGCAGTATTTT,CASSLSGTSTDTQYF
TRBJ1-3,TRBV11-2,NA,NA,TGTGCCAGCAGCCACCTTTCCGGGGGGCGGGCTGGAAACACCATATATTTT,CASSHLSGGRAGNTIYF
TRBJ1-1,TRBV7-9,NA,NA,TGTGCCAGCAGCTTTACGGGGGGTAACACTGAAGCTTTCTTT,CASSFTGGNTEAFF
TRBJ2-5,TRBV27,TRBD1,NA,TGTGCCAGCAGTTTATCGGCGGGCAGGGGGAAGGAGACCCAGTACTTC,CASSLSAGRGKETQYF
TRBJ2-2,TRBV28,TRBD1,NA,TGTGCCACCCAACTGAACGACAGGGCCTACACCGGGGAGCTGTTTTTT,CATQLNDRAYTGELFF
TRBJ2-1,TRBV4-1,NA,few,TGCGCCAGCAGCCAAGGTACGGGGACTTCCGTATTAGGCAATGAGCAGTTCTTC,CASSQGTGTSVLGNEQFF
TRBJ1-2,TRBV5-8,TRBD1,NA,TGTGCCAGCAGCACCGGGACAGGGACAGCTAACTATGGCTACACCTTC,CASSTGTGTANYGYTF
TRBJ2-7,TRBV27,NA,NA,TGTGCCAGCAGTCCCCGAGGGGGGGAAGCCTACGAGCAGTACTTC,CASSPRGGEAYEQYF
TRBJ1-5,TRBV19,TRBD1,NA,TGTGCCAGTAGTATGGTGGACAGGGATCAGCCCCAGCATTTT,CASSMVDRDQPQHF
TRBJ2-4,TRBV2,NA,NA,TGTGCCAGCAGTCTAGCGAATGTAGCCAAAAACATTCAGTACTTC,CASSLANVAKNIQYF
TRBJ2-1,TRBV7-9,TRBD2,NA,TGTGCCAGCAGCCCCCGACTAGCGGGAGACAATGAGCAGTTCTTC,CASSPRLAGDNEQFF
TRBJ2-1,TRBV7-9,TRBD2,NA,TGTGCCAGCAGCTCCGGGGGGACTAGCATATCTGAGCAGTTCTTC,CASSSGGTSISEQFF
TRBJ1-2,TRBV19,TRBD1,NA,TGTGCCAGCCGGGACAGGCACCTATATGGCTACACCTTC,CASRDRHLYGYTF
TRBJ1-6,TRBV28,NA,NA,TGTGCCAGCAGTACCGGAAGGGGGAGAGCACCCCTCCACTTT,CASSTGRGRAPLHF
TRBJ2-5,TRBV2,NA,NA,TGTGCCAGCAAGGTAGCAAGGTCGGAGACCCAGTACTTC,CASKVARSETQYF